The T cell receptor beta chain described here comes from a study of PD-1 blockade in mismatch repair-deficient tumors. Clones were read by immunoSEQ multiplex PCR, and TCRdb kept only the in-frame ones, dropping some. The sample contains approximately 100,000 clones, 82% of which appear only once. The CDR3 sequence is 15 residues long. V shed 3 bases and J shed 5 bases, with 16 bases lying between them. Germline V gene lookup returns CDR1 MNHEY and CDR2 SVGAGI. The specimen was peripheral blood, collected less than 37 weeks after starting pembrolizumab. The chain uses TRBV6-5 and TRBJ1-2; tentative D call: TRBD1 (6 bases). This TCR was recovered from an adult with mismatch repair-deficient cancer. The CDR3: CASSYTGPLTYGYTF. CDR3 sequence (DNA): TGTGCCAGCAGTTATACAGGGCCTCTTACTTATGGCTACACCTTC.